The present T cell receptor beta chain was sequenced within a study of T cell changes during pregnancy in multiple sclerosis. Libraries were prepared by immunoSEQ multiplex PCR; TCRdb keeps only in-frame clonotypes and omits some of them. The sample has approximately 62,000 clones, 93% seen once. This CDR3 has 14 amino acids. With 6 bases clipped from V and 2 bases from J, the junction kept 1 base outside the gene matches. From germline, CDR1 is MGHDK and CDR2 SYGVNS. The clonotype comes from a female donor with multiple sclerosis, enrolled in a pregnancy study. The chain carries TRBV25-1 and TRBJ2-1; 10 nucleotides match TRBD1. Specimen: CD8+ T cells from peripheral blood mononuclear cells, collected in the second trimester of pregnancy. The CDR3 nucleotides read TGTGCCAGCAGGACAGGGGGCCCCTACAATGAGCAGTTCTTC. Protein: CASRTGGPYNEQFF.